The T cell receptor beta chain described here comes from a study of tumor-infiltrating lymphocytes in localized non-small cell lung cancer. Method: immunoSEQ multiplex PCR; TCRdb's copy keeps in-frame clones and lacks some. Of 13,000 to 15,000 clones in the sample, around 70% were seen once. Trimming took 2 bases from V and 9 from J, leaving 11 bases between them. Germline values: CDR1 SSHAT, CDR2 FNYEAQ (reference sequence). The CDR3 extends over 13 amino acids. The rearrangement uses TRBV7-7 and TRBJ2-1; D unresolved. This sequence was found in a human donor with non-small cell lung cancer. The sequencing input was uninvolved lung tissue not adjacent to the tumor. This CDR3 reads CASSLNPEGEQFF. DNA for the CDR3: TGTGCCAGCAGCTTAAACCCCGAAGGTGAGCAGTTCTTC.